The 6 T cell receptor beta chains below come from one sample, sequenced in a study of PD-L1 blockade in urothelial cancer. Time point described: pretreatment peripheral blood. Only in-frame clones appear in the TCRdb table, and some are missing; sequencing was by immunoSEQ multiplex PCR. The sample lists nearly 45,000 clones, roughly 84% occurring once. This material consisted of PBMCs, taken around atezolizumab (anti-PD-L1) treatment. The receptors originated from a donor aged 40 or over with urothelial cancer.

V is TRBV27 and J is TRBJ2-7; TRBD1 agrees at 7 bases. The V segment lost 2 bases and the J segment 2 bases; nucleotides outside the gene matches: 3. The length of the CDR3 is 14 residues. Germline CDR1 reads MNHEY; CDR2 reads SMNVEV (reference sequence). The CDR3 DNA is TGTGCCAGCAGTTTAAAAGGGGGCCCCTACGAGCAGTACTTC. Protein sequence: CASSLKGGPYEQYF.

The V call is TRBV15, the J call TRBJ2-7, with 8 positions matching TRBD2. The CDR3 contains 13 residues. Germline V gene data show CDR1 as LNHNV and CDR2 as YYDKDF (reference sequence). V shed 8 bases and J 2 bases; nucleotides not matched to a gene: 5. In DNA, the CDR3 is TGTGCCACCCCCCCGCGGGGGGCCTACGAGCAGTACTTC. Its translation is CATPPRGAYEQYF.

The chain has TRBV5-1 and TRBJ2-7, with 9 bases that match TRBD2. The V gene's germline CDR1 is SGHRS and CDR2 YFSETQ. J gave up 4 bases and V 5 bases, and 13 bases lay outside the gene matches. The CDR3 has 16 amino acids. This chain's CDR3 is CASSAPTGLAQYEQYF. In nucleotides, the CDR3 is TGCGCCAGCAGTGCCCCAACCGGACTAGCGCAGTACGAGCAGTACTTC.

This clone was observed once. The V gene is TRBV7-2, the J gene TRBJ2-5; D perhaps matches TRBD2 (6 bases). This CDR3 contains 14 residues. Germline V gives CDR1 SGHTA, CDR2 FQGNSA. Trimming pared 5 bases from V and 5 bases from J, leaving 15 bases between. The CDR3 nucleotides read TGTGCCAGCAGCCCCGGGGGTGGCGGGGAGACCCAGTACTTC. This encodes CASSPGGGGETQYF.

This sequence joins TRBV25-1 and TRBJ2-1; TRBD1 aligns across 8 bases. The CDR3 extends over 14 amino acids. Germline V lookup: CDR1 MGHDK, CDR2 SYGVNS. Germline trimming cut 4 bases from V and 7 bases from J; bases unmatched to any gene: 6. CDR3 loop: CASSAHRGWNEQFF. For the CDR3, the DNA is TGTGCCAGCAGTGCACACAGGGGGTGGAATGAGCAGTTCTTC.

The rearrangement links TRBV18 to TRBJ2-3; TRBD2 matches 9 bases. This CDR3 is built from 15 residues. After removal of 2 bases from V and 6 bases from J, the junction contained 6 bases not matched to a gene. The germline V gene has CDR1 KGHSH and CDR2 LQKENI. CDR3 sequence: CASSPASGVQDTQYF. DNA of the CDR3: TGTGCCAGCTCACCAGCTAGCGGGGTTCAGGATACGCAGTATTTT.